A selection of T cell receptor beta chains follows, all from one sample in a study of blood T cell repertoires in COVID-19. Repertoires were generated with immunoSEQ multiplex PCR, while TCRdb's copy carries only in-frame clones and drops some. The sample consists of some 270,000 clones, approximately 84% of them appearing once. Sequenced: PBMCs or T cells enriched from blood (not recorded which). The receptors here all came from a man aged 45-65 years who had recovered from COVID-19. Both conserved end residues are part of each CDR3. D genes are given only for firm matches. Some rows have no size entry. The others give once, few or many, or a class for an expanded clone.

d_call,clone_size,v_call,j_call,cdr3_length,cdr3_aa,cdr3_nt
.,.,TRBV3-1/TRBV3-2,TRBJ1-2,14,CASSQVPANYGYTF,TGTGCCAGCAGCCAAGTTCCAGCTAACTATGGCTACACCTTC
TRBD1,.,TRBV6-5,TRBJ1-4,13,CASIRDSDEKLFF,TGTGCCAGCATAAGGGACAGTGATGAAAAACTGTTTTTT
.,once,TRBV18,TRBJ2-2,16,CASSPFTGPNTGELFF,TGTGCCAGCTCACCCTTTACAGGGCCGAACACCGGGGAGCTGTTTTTT
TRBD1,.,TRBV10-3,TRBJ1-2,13,CAISEQGASGYTF,TGTGCCATCAGTGAACAGGGGGCGAGCGGCTACACCTTC
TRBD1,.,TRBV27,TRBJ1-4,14,CASSTGTVDEKLFF,TGTGCCAGCAGTACCGGGACAGTGGATGAAAAACTGTTTTTT
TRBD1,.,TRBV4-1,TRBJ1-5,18,CASSQAGQYQYSNQPQHF,TGCGCCAGCAGCCAAGCGGGACAGTACCAATATAGCAATCAGCCCCAGCATTTT
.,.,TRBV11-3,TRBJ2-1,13,CASSLDLSGEQFF,TGTGCCAGCAGCTTAGATTTATCGGGTGAGCAGTTCTTC
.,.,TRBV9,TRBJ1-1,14,CASSVLDTNTEAFF,TGTGCCAGCAGCGTACTGGACACGAACACTGAAGCTTTCTTT
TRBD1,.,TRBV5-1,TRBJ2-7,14,CASTSGQGIHEQYF,TGCGCCAGCACCTCGGGACAGGGTATCCACGAGCAGTACTTC
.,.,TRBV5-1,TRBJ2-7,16,CASSLAVGTPSREQYF,TGCGCCAGCAGCTTGGCAGTCGGGACACCTTCTCGGGAGCAGTACTTC
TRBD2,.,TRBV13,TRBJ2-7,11,CASSSSGEQYF,TGTGCCAGCAGCTCTAGCGGCGAGCAGTACTTC
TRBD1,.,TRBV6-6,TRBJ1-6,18,CASSRLPPVGTGYSPLHF,TGTGCCAGCAGTCGCCTCCCGCCGGTCGGGACAGGATACTCACCCCTCCACTTT
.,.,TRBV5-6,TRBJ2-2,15,CASSLGAGYTGELFF,TGTGCCAGCAGCTTGGGGGCAGGTTATACCGGGGAGCTGTTTTTT
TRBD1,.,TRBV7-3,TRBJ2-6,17,CASSKLQGVGGANVLTF,TGTGCCAGCAGTAAACTGCAGGGGGTAGGAGGGGCCAACGTCCTGACTTTC
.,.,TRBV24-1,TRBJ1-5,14,CATSDTDTGQPQHF,TGTGCCACCAGTGATACTGATACCGGGCAGCCCCAGCATTTT
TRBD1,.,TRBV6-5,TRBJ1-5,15,CASRETGGYNQPQHF,TGTGCCAGCAGAGAGACAGGGGGCTACAATCAGCCCCAGCATTTT
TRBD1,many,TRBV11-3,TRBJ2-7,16,CASSLGLGQKNYEQYF,TGTGCCAGCAGCTTAGGTCTGGGACAGAAAAATTACGAGCAGTACTTC
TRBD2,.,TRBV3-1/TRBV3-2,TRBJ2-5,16,CASSQWASGGGETQYF,TGTGCCAGCAGCCAATGGGCTAGCGGGGGGGGAGAGACCCAGTACTTC